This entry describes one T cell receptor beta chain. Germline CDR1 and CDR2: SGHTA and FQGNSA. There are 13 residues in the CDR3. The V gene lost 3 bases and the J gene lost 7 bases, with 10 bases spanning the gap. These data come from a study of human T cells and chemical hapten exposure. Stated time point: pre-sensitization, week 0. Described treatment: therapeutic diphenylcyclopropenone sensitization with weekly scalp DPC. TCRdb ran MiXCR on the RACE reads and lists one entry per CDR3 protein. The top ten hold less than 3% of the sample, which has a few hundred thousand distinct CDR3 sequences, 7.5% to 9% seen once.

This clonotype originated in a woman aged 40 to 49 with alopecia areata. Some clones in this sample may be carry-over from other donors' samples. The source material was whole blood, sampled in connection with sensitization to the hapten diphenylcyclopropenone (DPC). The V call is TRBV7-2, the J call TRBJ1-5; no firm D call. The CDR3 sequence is CASSLVGGQPQHF. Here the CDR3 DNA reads TGTGCCAGCAGCTTGGTGGGTGGCCAGCCCCAGCATTTT.